What follows are 4 T cell receptor beta chains derived from one specimen sequenced in a study of radiation and T cells in renal cell carcinoma. Repertoires were generated with immunoSEQ multiplex PCR, while TCRdb's copy carries only in-frame clones and drops some. The sample includes approximately 140,000 clones, 88% of them seen just once. Time point in this sample: baseline pretreatment blood. Treatment meaning: 15 Gy SBRT to primary tumor, nephrectomy 4 weeks later. The specimen comprised blood, sampled from a patient whose treatment included radiotherapy and nephrectomy. Receptors were obtained from an older woman with renal cell carcinoma.

The V gene is TRBV28, the J gene TRBJ2-2, with 8 positions matching TRBD1. The V and J ends lost 8 bases and 7 bases, in that order; junction bases with no gene match: 12. This CDR3 comprises 15 residues. CDR1 MDHEN and CDR2 SYDVKM come from the germline V gene. The CDR3 loop is CASGLRTGSGGELFF. The CDR3 nucleotides read TGTGCCAGCGGCCTCCGGACAGGGTCCGGCGGGGAGCTGTTTTTT.

The table lists this clone with a count of one. This rearrangement joins TRBV7-3 to TRBJ2-3; D is unresolved. Germline V gives CDR1 SGHTA, CDR2 FQGTGA. There are 13 residues in the CDR3. Trimming took 1 base from V and 4 from J, leaving 6 bases between them. The CDR3 bases are TGTGCCAGCAGCTTAAGTGGAGCAGATACGCAGTATTTT. Translated, it gives CASSLSGADTQYF.

This clone was detected a few times. The chain combines TRBV10-3 with TRBJ1-1; D is uncertain. Trimming stripped 8 bases from V and 2 bases from J, with 12 bases between. The CDR3 runs to 13 residues. From germline, CDR1 is ENHRY and CDR2 SYGVKD. Written as DNA, the CDR3 is TGTGCCATCGGGAGGAACGCTAACACTGAAGCTTTCTTT. This encodes CAIGRNANTEAFF.

On this clone: The junction does not match germline at one end; this may be a read error. V is TRBV7-7 and J is TRBJ2-1; 15 positions match TRBD2. This CDR3 comprises 17 residues. CDR1 SSHAT and CDR2 FNYEAQ come from the germline V gene (reference sequence). DNA for the CDR3: TGTGCTAGCAGCTTGAGGACTAGCGGGGGGGCCATCGATGAGCAGTTCTTC. This codes for CASSLRTSGGAIDEQFF.